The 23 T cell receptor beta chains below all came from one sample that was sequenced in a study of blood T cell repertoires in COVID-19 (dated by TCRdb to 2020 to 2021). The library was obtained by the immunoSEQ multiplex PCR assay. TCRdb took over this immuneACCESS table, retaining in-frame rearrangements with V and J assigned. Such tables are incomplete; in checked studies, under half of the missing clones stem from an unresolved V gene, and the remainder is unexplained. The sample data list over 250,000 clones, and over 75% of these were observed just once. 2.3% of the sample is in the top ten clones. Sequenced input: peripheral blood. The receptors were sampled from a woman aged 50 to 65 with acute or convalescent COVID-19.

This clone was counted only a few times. CDR3 DNA: TGCGCCAGCAGCTTGGAAGCGGGGACAGGGAGAACTTTCTTT. Its translation is CASSLEAGTGRTFF. The chain links TRBV5-1 to TRBJ1-1; 9 positions agree with TRBD1. Germline CDR1 and CDR2: SGHRS and YFSETQ. V was clipped by 0 bases and J by 12 bases; unmatched bases: 9. This CDR3 contains 14 residues.

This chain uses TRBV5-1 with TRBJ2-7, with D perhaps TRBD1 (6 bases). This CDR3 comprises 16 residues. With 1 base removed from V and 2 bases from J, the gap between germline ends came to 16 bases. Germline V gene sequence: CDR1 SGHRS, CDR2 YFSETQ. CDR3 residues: CASSLPTTGKTYEQYF. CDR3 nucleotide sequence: TGCGCCAGCAGCTTGCCTACAACAGGGAAAACCTACGAGCAGTACTTC.

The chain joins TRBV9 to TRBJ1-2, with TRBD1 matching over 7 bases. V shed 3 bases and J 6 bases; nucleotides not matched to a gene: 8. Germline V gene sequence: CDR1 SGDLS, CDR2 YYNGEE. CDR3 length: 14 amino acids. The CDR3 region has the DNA TGTGCCAGCAGCGGTAACAGGGGCCAGAATGGCTACACCTTC. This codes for CASSGNRGQNGYTF. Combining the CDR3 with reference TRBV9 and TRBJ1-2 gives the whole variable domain DSGVTQTPKHLITATGQRVTLRCSPRSGDLSVYWYQQSLDQGLQFLIQYYNGEERAKGNILERFSAQQFPDLHSELNLSSLELGDSALYFCASSGNRGQNGYTFGSGTRLTVV.

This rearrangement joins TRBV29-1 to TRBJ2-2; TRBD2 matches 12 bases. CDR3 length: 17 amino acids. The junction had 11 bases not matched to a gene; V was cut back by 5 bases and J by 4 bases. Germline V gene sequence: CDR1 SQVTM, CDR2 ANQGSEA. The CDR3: CSVSSSGRAFITGELFF. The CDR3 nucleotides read TGCAGCGTTTCGTCTAGCGGGAGGGCCTTTATCACCGGGGAGCTGTTTTTT.

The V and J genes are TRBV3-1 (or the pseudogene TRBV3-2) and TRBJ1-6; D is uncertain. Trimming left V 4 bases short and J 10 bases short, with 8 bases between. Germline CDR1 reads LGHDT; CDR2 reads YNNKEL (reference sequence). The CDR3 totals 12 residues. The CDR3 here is CASSPGGSPLHF. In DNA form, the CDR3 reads TGTGCCAGCAGCCCCGGCGGATCACCCCTCCACTTT.

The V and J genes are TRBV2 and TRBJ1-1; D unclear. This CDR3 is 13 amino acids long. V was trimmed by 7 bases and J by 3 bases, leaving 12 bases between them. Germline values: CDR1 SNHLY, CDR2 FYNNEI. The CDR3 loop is CASNTAVDTEAFF. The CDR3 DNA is TGTGCCAGCAACACCGCAGTTGACACTGAAGCTTTCTTT.

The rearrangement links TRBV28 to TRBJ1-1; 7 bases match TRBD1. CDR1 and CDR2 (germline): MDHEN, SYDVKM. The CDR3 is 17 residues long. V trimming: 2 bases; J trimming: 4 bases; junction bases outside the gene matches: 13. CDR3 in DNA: TGTGCCAGCAGTTTAACAGGGGCTTTAGGGACGTCCACTGAAGCTTTCTTT. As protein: CASSLTGALGTSTEAFF.

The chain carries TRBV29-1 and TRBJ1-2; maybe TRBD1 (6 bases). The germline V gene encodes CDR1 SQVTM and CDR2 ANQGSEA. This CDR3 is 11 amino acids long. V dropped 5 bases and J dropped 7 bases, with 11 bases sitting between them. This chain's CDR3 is CSVWTESGYTF. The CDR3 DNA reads TGCAGCGTTTGGACAGAGTCTGGCTACACCTTC.

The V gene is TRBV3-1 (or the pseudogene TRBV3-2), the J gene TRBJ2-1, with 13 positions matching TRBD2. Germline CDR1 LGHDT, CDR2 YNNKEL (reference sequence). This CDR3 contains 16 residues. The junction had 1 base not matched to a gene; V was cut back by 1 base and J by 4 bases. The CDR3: CASSQVGLAGYNEQFF. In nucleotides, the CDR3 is TGTGCCAGCAGCCAAGTGGGACTAGCGGGGTACAATGAGCAGTTCTTC.

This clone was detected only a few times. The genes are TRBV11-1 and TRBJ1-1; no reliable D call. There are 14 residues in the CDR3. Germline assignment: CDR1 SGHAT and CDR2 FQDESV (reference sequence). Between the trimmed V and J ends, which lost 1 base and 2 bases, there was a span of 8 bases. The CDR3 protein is CASSLGADNTEAFF. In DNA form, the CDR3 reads TGTGCCAGCAGCTTAGGGGCAGACAACACTGAAGCTTTCTTT. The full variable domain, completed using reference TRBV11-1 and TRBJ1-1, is EAEVAQSPRYKITEKSQAVAFWCDPISGHATLYWYRQILGQGPELLVQFQDESVVDDSQLPKDRFSAERLKGVDSTLKIQPAELGDSAMYLCASSLGADNTEAFFGQGTRLTVV.

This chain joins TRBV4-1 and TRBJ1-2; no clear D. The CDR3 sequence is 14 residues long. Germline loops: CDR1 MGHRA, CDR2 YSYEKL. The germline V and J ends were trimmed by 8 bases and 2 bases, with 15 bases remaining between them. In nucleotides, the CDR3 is TGCGCCAGCGCCGGGAACACCGCCAACTATGGCTACACCTTC. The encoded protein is CASAGNTANYGYTF.

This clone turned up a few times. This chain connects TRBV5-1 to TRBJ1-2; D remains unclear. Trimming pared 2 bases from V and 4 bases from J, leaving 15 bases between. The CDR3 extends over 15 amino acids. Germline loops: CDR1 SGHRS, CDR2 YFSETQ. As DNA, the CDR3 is TGCGCCAGCAGCTTTGGATCCGGAGGAGGCTATGGCTACACCTTC. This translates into CASSFGSGGGYGYTF.

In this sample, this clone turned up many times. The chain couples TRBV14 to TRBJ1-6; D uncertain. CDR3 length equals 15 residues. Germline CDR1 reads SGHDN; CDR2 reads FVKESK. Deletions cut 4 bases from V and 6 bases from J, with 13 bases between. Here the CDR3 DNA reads TGTGCCAGCAGCCGCCGCTGGTCCGGTAATTCACCCCTCCACTTT. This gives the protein CASSRRWSGNSPLHF.

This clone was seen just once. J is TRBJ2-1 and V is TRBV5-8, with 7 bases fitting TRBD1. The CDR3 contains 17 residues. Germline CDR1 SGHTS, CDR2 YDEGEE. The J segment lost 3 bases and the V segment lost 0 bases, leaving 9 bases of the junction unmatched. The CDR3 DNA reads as TGTGCCAGCAGCTTGGTTTTTCAGGACAGGTTCTACAATGAGCAGTTCTTC. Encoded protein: CASSLVFQDRFYNEQFF.

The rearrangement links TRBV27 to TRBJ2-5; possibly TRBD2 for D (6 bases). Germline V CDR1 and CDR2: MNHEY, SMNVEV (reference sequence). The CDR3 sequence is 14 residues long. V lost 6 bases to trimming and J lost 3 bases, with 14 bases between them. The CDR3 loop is CASRRLVGKETQYF. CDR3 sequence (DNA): TGTGCCAGCAGAAGACTAGTGGGGAAAGAGACCCAGTACTTC.

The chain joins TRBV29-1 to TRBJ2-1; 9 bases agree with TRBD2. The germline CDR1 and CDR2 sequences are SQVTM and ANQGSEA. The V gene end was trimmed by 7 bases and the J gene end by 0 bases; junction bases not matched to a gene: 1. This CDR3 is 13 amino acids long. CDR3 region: CSGLADSYNEQFF. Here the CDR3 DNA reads TGCAGCGGACTAGCGGACTCCTACAATGAGCAGTTCTTC.

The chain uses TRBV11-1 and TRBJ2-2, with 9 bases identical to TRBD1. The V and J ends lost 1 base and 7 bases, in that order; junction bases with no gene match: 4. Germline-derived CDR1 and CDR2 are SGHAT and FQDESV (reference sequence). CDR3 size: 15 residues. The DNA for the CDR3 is TGTGCCAGCAGCTTAGGAGACAGGGGGATCGGGGAGCTGTTTTTT. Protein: CASSLGDRGIGELFF.

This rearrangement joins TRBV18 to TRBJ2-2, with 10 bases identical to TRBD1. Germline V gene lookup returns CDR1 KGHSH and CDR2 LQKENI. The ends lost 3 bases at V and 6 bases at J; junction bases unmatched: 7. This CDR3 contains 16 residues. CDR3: CASSPGQGNIAGELFF. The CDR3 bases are TGTGCCAGCTCACCGGGACAGGGGAACATCGCCGGGGAGCTGTTTTTT.

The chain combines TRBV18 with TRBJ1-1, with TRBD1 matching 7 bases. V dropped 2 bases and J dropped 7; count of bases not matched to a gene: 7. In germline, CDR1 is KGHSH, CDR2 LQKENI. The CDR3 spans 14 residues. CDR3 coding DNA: TGTGCCAGCTCACCAGAAGGGGGCTCGGGTGAAGCTTTCTTT. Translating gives CASSPEGGSGEAFF.

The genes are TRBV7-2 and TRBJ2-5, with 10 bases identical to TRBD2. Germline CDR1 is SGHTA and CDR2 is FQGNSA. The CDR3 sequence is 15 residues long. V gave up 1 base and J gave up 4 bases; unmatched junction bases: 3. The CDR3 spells CASSLVGTSVETQYF. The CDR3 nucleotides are TGTGCCAGCAGCTTAGTCGGGACTAGCGTAGAGACCCAGTACTTC.

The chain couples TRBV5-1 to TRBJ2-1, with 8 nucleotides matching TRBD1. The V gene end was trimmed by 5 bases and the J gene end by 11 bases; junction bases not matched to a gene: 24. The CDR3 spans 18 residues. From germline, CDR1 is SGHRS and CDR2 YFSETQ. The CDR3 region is CASSPGIGGQALRLKQFF. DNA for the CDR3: TGCGCCAGCAGTCCGGGGATCGGGGGACAGGCCCTAAGGCTTAAGCAGTTCTTC.

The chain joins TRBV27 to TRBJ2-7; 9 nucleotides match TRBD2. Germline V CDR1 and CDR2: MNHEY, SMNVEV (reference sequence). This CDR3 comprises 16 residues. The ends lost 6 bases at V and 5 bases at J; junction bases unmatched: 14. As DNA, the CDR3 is TGTGCCAGCAGCCCTCTTTTGGCGGGAGGGCCCCACGAGCAGTACTTC. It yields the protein CASSPLLAGGPHEQYF.

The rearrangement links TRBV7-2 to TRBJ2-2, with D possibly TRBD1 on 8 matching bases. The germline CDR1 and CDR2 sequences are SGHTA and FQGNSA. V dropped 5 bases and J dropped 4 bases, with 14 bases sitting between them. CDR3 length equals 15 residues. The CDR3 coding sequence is TGTGCCAGCAGCCAGGACAGGGAGGGCACCGGGGAGCTGTTTTTT. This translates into CASSQDREGTGELFF.